Below, 15 T cell receptor beta chains from the same sample are listed, as sequenced in a study of lymphopenia after photon versus proton radiotherapy. Sequencing used immunoSEQ multiplex PCR; TCRdb keeps in-frame clones, though not all of them. The table records tens of thousands of clones, around nine tenths of them present only once. The sequences come from peripheral blood, collected from a patient treated with photon-based radiotherapy. Receptors originate from a man aged 55 to 69 with cholangiocarcinoma.

The chain is built from TRBV28 and TRBJ1-2, with 7 bases matching TRBD1. CDR1 MDHEN and CDR2 SYDVKM come from the germline V gene. V was pared by 5 bases and J by 4 bases, with 4 bases of the junction left unmatched. The CDR3 sequence is 13 residues long. The CDR3 sequence: CASSRQGPYGYTF. CDR3 DNA: TGTGCCAGCAGTCGACAGGGACCCTATGGCTACACCTTC.

Only one count was recorded for this clone. The rearrangement uses TRBV7-2 and TRBJ1-6; a possible D gene is TRBD1 (6 bases). The CDR3 is made up of 16 amino acids. Germline values: CDR1 SGHTA, CDR2 FQGNSA. V was cut by 4 bases and J by 5 bases, with 15 bases left in between. The CDR3 DNA sequence: TGTGCCAGCAGCTCCTCACAGGGTTCTCATAATTCACCCCTCCACTTT. As protein: CASSSSQGSHNSPLHF.

The chain employs TRBV5-1 and TRBJ1-3; 8 bases are a match to TRBD1. V trimming: 3 bases; J trimming: 0 bases; junction bases outside the gene matches: 5. CDR1 is SGHRS and CDR2 is YFSETQ in the germline V gene. This CDR3 has 16 residues. The CDR3, as DNA: TGCGCCAGCAGCTCGGGACAGGCGAGCTCTGGAAACACCATATATTTT. Its protein is CASSSGQASSGNTIYF.

The chain uses TRBV9 and TRBJ2-1, with TRBD1 matching over 7 bases. The CDR3 is 15 amino acids. The V segment lost 2 bases and the J segment 8 bases; nucleotides outside the gene matches: 10. The germline gives CDR1 SGDLS, CDR2 YYNGEE. CDR3 in amino acids: CASSVAGTVDYEQFF. The CDR3 nucleotides read TGTGCCAGCAGCGTTGCCGGGACAGTAGACTATGAGCAGTTCTTC.

The DNA of the CDR3 is TGCGCCAGCAGACCGGAGAAGCGGGAGTCTTTCTACGAGCAGTACTTC. The encoded protein is CASRPEKRESFYEQYF. The chain links TRBV4-1 to TRBJ2-7; 8 bases line up with TRBD2. V was pared by 6 bases and J by 3 bases, with 13 bases of the junction left unmatched. The CDR3 totals 16 residues. Germline loops: CDR1 MGHRA, CDR2 YSYEKL.

The chain joins TRBV6-1 to TRBJ2-7, with D perhaps given as TRBD1 or TRBD2 (6 bases each). The CDR3 totals 12 residues. From germline, CDR1 is MNHNS and CDR2 SASEGT. V lost 6 bases, J lost 4 bases, and 10 bases lay in between. CDR3 amino acids: CASRRGGYEQYF. As DNA, the CDR3 is TGTGCCAGCAGGAGAGGGGGGTACGAGCAGTACTTC.

The chain has TRBV12-5 and TRBJ2-5; maybe TRBD2 (6 bases). The CDR3 sequence is 17 residues long. CDR1 is LGHNT, CDR2 FRNRAP, per germline. V lost 1 base and J 1 base, leaving 16 bases between the germline ends. CDR3 residues: CASGLGGANYFQETQYF. Written as DNA, the CDR3 is TGTGCTAGTGGTTTGGGCGGGGCGAACTACTTCCAAGAGACCCAGTACTTC.

The chain is built from TRBV28 and TRBJ2-7, with a tentative D call TRBD2 (5 bases). The CDR3 runs to 14 residues. Trimming cost V 7 bases and J 2 bases, with 15 bases left between them. The germline V gene has CDR1 MDHEN and CDR2 SYDVKM. The DNA for the CDR3 is TGTGCCAGCACCAGACCGGGGTTGGCCTACGAGCAGTACTTC. Translated: CASTRPGLAYEQYF.

The rearrangement uses TRBV5-4 and TRBJ1-4, with 7 bases fitting TRBD1. Trimming at V came to 4 bases and at J to 5 bases, leaving 8 bases not matched to a gene. The CDR3 spans 15 residues. Germline V lookup: CDR1 SGHNT, CDR2 YYREEE (reference sequence). The CDR3 here is CASSRLTGTNEKLFF. The DNA of the CDR3 is TGTGCCAGCAGCAGACTGACAGGGACAAATGAAAAACTGTTTTTT.

The gene calls are TRBV7-8 and TRBJ2-2; D not resolved. The CDR3 is made up of 12 amino acids. Germline values: CDR1 SGHVS, CDR2 FQNEAQ. With 1 base removed from V and 4 bases from J, the gap between germline ends came to 1 base. CDR3 residues: CASSLVTGELFF. CDR3 coding DNA: TGTGCCAGCAGCTTAGTCACCGGGGAGCTGTTTTTT.

The chain is built from TRBV28 and TRBJ2-3; 8 bases fit TRBD1. Germline CDR1 MDHEN, CDR2 SYDVKM. V lost 4 bases, J lost 3 bases, and 9 bases stayed unmatched. The CDR3 loop spans 16 amino acids. As DNA, the CDR3 is TGTGCCAGCAGTTCCCAGGACAGGGCACCTACAGATACGCAGTATTTT. This gives the protein CASSSQDRAPTDTQYF.

The genes are TRBV13 and TRBJ1-4; unclear D gene. The germline CDR1 and CDR2 sequences are PRHDT and FYEKMQ (reference sequence). The V and J ends lost 1 base and 8 bases respectively, with 14 bases between them. CDR3 length equals 15 residues. CDR3 protein: CASSLEVRRFEKLFF. The CDR3 region has the DNA TGTGCCAGCAGCTTAGAGGTTCGCAGGTTCGAAAAACTGTTTTTT.

V gene TRBV6-5 combines with J gene TRBJ2-7; D might be TRBD2 (6 bases). Looked up from germline, CDR1 is MNHEY and CDR2 is SVGAGI. CDR3 length: 16 amino acids. The V and J ends lost 0 bases and 7 bases respectively, with 19 bases between them. Here the CDR3 DNA reads TGTGCCAGCAGTTACTCTAGCCTTGGCAGGGCGGGAGAGCAGTACTTC. Its protein is CASSYSSLGRAGEQYF.

The chain joins TRBV27 to TRBJ1-4, with 11 bases lining up with TRBD1. Germline-derived CDR1 and CDR2 are MNHEY and SMNVEV (reference sequence). V dropped 4 bases and J dropped 3; count of bases not matched to a gene: 10. This CDR3 is built from 18 residues. CDR3 sequence (DNA): TGTGCCAGCAGTTCCCGCAGGACAGGGGGCAGGGCTAATGAAAAACTGTTTTTT. It specifies CASSSRRTGGRANEKLFF. Based on the CDR3 plus reference TRBV27 and TRBJ1-4, the full variable domain is EAQVTQNPRYLITVTGKKLTVTCSQNMNHEYMSWYRQDPGLGLRQIYYSMNVEVTDKGDVPEGYKVSRKEKRNFPLILESPSPNQTSLYFCASSSRRTGGRANEKLFFGSGTQLSVL.

V is TRBV7-2 and J is TRBJ1-1, with D hard to call. Germline V lookup: CDR1 SGHTA, CDR2 FQGNSA. V was clipped by 1 base and J by 1 base, with 4 bases between them. The CDR3 extends over 13 amino acids. The CDR3 DNA reads TGTGCCAGCAGCTTAGAAGGGAACACTGAAGCTTTCTTT. The encoded protein is CASSLEGNTEAFF.